This T cell receptor (beta chain) was recovered during a study of T cell changes during pregnancy in multiple sclerosis (dated by TCRdb to between 2017 and 2020). In the study overall: Changes in the T cell repertoire over the course of pregnancy were examined in this study in women with multiple sclerosis.

Concerning this clone itself: Its antigen has not been determined. It has no much larger one-base neighbor in the sample; base qualities were not kept.

Including cysteine and phenylalanine, the CDR3 has 17 amino acids. The entry retains the CDR3 DNA only, 51 bases that are in frame from base 1. Library preparation was by the immunoSEQ multiplex PCR assay. In TCRdb, the immuneACCESS table is reduced to in-frame sequences with V and J assigned. These tables do not hold every clone; where another copy was compared, an unresolved V gene accounts for under half, and the others remain unexplained. The sample table holds roughly 80,000 clones, of which 90% to 95% were seen once. 1% of the sample goes to the ten largest clones. This sample comprised peripheral blood, obtained in the first trimester of pregnancy. The sequence is built from TRBV21-1 and TRBJ2-5; TRBD1 reflects the table's D call only, with no check against the DNA. TRBV21-1 is tagged as a pseudogene. The receptor comes from a female donor with multiple sclerosis, enrolled in a pregnancy study. The DNA is as follows: TGTGCCAGCAGCATCGCGAACGGGACAGGGGGCAGAGAGACCCAGTACTTC. Translated, it gives CASSIANGTGGRETQYF.